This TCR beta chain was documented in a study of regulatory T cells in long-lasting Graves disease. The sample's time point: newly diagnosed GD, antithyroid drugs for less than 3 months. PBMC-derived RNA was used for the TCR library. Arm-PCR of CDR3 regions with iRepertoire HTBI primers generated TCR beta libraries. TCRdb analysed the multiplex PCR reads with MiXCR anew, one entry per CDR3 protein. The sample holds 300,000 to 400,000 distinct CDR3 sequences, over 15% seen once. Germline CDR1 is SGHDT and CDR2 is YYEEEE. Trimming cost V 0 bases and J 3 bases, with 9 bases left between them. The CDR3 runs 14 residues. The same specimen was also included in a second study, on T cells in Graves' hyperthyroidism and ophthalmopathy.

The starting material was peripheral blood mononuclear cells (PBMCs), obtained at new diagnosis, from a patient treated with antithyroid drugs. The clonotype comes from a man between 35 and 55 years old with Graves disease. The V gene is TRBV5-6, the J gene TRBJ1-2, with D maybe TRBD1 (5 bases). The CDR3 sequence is CASSLDRIYYGYTF. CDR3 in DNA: TGTGCCAGCAGCTTGGACAGGATCTACTATGGCTACACCTTC. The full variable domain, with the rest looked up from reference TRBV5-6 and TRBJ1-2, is DAGVTQSPTHLIKTRGQQVTLRCSPKSGHDTVSWYQQALGQGPQFIFQYYEEEERQRGNFPDRFSGHQFPNYSSELNVNALLLGDSALYLCASSLDRIYYGYTFGSGTRLTVV.